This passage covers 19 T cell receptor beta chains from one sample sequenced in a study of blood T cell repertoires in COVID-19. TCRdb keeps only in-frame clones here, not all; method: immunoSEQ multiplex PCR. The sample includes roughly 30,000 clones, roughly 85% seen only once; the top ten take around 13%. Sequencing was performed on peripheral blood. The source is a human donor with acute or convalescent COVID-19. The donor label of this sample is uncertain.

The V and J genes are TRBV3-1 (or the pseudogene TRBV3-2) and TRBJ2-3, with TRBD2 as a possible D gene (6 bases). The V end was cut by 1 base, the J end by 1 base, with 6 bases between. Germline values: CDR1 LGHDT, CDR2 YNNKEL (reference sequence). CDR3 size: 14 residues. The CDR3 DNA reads TGTGCCAGCAGCCAAGGGGGGGGCACAGATACGCAGTATTTT. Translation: CASSQGGGTDTQYF.

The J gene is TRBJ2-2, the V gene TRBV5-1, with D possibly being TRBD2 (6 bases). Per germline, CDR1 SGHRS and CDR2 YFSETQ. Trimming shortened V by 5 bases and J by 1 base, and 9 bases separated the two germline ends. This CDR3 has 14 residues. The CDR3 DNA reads TGCGCCAGCAGGGCTAGCGAGAACACCGGGGAGCTGTTTTTT. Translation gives CASRASENTGELFF.

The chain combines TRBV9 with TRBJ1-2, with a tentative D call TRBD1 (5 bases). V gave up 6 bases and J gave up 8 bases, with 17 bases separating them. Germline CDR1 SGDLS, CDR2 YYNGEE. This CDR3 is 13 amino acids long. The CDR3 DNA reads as TGTGCCAGCAACAACCCCCCCAGACAGGGCTACACCTTC. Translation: CASNNPPRQGYTF. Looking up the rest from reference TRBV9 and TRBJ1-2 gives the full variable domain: DSGVTQTPKHLITATGQRVTLRCSPRSGDLSVYWYQQSLDQGLQFLIQYYNGEERAKGNILERFSAQQFPDLHSELNLSSLELGDSALYFCASNNPPRQGYTFGSGTRLTVV.

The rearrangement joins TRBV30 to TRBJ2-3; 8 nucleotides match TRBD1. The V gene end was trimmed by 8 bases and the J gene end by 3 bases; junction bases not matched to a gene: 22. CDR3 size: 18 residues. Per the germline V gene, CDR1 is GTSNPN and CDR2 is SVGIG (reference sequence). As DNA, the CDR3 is TGTGCCGGAAACCTCGGGACAGGTCTTACGCTGGGGACAGATACGCAGTATTTT. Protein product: CAGNLGTGLTLGTDTQYF.

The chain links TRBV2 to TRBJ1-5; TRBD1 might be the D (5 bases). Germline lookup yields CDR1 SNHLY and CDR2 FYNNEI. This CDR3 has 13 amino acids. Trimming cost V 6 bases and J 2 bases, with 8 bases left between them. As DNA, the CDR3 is TGTGCCAGCAGGATACAGGGCAATCAGCCCCAGCATTTT. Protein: CASRIQGNQPQHF.

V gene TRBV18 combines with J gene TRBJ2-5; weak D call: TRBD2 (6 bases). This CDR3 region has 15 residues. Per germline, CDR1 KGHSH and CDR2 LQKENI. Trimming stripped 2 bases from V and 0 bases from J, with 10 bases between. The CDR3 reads CASSPGSGYQETQYF. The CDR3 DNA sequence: TGTGCCAGCTCACCAGGTAGCGGCTACCAAGAGACCCAGTACTTC. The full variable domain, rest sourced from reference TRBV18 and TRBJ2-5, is NAGVMQNPRHLVRRRGQEARLRCSPMKGHSHVYWYRQLPEEGLKFMVYLQKENIIDESGMPKERFSAEFPKEGPSILRIQQVVRGDSAAYFCASSPGSGYQETQYFGPGTRLLVL.

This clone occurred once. The CDR3 is CASSSDSFSYNEQFF. The CDR3 DNA sequence: TGTGCCAGCAGCTCGGACTCCTTCTCCTACAATGAGCAGTTCTTC. V gene TRBV11-1 combines with J gene TRBJ2-1; D is possibly TRBD2 (5 bases). V was clipped by 4 bases and J by 0 bases, with 10 bases between them. This CDR3 region has 15 residues. Germline CDR1 SGHAT, CDR2 FQDESV (reference sequence).

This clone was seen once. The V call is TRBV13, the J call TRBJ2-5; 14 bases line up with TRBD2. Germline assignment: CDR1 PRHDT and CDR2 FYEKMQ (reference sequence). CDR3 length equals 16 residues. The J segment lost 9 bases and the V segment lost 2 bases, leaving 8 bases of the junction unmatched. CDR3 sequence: CASSLKGTSGSISQYF. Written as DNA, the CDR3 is TGTGCCAGCAGCTTAAAGGGGACTAGCGGGAGTATATCCCAGTACTTC.

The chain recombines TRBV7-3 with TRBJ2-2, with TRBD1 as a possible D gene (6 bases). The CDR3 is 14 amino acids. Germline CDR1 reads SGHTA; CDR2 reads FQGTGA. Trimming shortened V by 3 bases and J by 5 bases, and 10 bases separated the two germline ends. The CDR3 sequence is CASSFGQGTGELFF. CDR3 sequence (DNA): TGTGCCAGCAGCTTCGGGCAGGGGACCGGGGAGCTGTTTTTT.

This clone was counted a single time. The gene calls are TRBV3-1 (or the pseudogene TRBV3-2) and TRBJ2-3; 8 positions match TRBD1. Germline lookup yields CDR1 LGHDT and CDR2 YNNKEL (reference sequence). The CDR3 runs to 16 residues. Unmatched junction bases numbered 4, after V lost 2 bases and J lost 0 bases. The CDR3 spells CASSQSRGPSTDTQYF. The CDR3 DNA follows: TGTGCCAGCAGCCAATCCAGGGGGCCTAGCACAGATACGCAGTATTTT.

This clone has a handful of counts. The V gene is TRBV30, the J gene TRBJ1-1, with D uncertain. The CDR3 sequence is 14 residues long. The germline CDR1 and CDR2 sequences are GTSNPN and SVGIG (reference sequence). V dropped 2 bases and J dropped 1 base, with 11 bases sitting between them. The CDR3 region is CAWSPDRENTEAFF. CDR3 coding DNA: TGTGCCTGGAGTCCTGACCGGGAGAACACTGAAGCTTTCTTT.

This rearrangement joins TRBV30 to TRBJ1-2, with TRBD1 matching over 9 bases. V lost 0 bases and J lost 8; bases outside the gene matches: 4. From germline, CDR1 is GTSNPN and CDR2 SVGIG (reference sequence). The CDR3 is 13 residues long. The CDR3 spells CAWSVLGTGGYTF. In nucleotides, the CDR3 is TGTGCCTGGAGTGTATTGGGGACAGGGGGCTACACCTTC.

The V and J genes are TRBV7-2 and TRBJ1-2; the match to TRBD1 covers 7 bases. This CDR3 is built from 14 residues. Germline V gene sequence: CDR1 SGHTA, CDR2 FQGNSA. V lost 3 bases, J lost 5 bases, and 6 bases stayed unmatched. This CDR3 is CASSLDRMGYGYTF. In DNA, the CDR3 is TGTGCCAGCAGCTTGGACAGGATGGGGTATGGCTACACCTTC.

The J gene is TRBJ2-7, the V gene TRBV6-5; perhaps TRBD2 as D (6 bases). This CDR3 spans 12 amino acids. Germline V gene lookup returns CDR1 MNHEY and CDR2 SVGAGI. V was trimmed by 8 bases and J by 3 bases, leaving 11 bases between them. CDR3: CASRGLSYEQYF. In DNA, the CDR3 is TGTGCCAGCCGGGGACTTAGCTACGAGCAGTACTTC.

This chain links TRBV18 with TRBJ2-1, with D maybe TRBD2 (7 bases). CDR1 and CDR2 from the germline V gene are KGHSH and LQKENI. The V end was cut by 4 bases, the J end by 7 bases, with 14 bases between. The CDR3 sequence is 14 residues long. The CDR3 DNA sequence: TGTGCCAGCTCACAGGGGGGGAATCGGAATGAGCAGTTCTTC. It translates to CASSQGGNRNEQFF.

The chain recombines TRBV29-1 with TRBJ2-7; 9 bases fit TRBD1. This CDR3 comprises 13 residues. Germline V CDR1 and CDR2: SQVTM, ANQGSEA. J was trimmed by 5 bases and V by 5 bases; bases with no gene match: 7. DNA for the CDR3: TGCAGCGTTCTAGCCGGGACAGGGCACGAGCAGTACTTC. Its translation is CSVLAGTGHEQYF.

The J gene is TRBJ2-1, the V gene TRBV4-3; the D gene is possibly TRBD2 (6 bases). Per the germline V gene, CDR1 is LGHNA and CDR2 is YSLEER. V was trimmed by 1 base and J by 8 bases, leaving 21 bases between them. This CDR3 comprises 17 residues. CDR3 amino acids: CASSQGGGSGTLDEQFF. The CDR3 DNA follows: TGCGCCAGCAGCCAAGGTGGGGGGAGCGGAACTTTGGATGAGCAGTTCTTC.

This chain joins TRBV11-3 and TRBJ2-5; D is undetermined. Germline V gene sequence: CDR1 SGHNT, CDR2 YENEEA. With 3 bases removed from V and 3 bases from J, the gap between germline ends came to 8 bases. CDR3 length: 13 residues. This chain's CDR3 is CASSFAREETQYF. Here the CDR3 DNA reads TGTGCCAGCAGCTTCGCCCGCGAAGAGACCCAGTACTTC.

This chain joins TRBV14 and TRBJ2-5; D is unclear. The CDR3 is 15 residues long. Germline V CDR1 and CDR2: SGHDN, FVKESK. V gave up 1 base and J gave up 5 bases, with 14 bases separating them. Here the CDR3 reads CASSQGSYLTETQYF. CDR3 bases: TGTGCCAGCAGCCAAGGATCCTACCTCACGGAGACCCAGTACTTC.